Detailed here is one T cell receptor beta chain. This entry is derived from a study of blood T cell repertoires in COVID-19. Study background: Samples of COVID-19 (acute and convalescent) were obtained from the United States, Italy and Spain. T cells, B-cell-depleted T cells, or PBMCs provided the cDNA or gDNA that served as material.

The repertoire was sequenced with immunoSEQ multiplex PCR; TCRdb's copy has only in-frame clones and lacks some. The sample yields 150,000 to 200,000 clones, 78% seen once. The sequence was collected from a woman of 80 years or more with acute or convalescent COVID-19. The material sequenced was peripheral blood.

CDR3 region: CASTVAGGGYGYTF. The CDR3 bases are TGTGCCAGCACCGTCGCGGGGGGCGGTTATGGCTACACCTTC. J is TRBJ1-2 and V is TRBV7-9; a weak D match, TRBD1 (6 bases). Germline CDR1 and CDR2: SEHNR and FQNEAQ (reference sequence). The length of the CDR3 is 14 residues. The V and J ends lost 7 bases and 5 bases respectively, with 17 bases between them.